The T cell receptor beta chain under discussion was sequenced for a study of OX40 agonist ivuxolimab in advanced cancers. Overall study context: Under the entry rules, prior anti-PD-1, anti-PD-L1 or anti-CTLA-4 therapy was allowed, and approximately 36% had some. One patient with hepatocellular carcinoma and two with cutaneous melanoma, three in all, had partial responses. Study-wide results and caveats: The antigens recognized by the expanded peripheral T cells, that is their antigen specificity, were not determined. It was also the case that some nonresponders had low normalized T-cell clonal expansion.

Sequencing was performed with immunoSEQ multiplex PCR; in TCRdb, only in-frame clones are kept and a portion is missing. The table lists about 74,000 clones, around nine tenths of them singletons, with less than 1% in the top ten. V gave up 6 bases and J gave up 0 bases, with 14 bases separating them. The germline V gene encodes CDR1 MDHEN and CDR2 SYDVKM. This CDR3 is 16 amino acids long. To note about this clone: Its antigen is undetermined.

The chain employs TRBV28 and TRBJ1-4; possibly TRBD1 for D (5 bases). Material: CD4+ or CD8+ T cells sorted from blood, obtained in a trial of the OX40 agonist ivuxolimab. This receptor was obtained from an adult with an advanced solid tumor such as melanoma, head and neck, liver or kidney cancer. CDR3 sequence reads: CASRPHRRTTNEKLFF. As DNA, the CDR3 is TGTGCCAGCAGGCCACACAGGCGTACAACTAATGAAAAACTGTTTTTT.